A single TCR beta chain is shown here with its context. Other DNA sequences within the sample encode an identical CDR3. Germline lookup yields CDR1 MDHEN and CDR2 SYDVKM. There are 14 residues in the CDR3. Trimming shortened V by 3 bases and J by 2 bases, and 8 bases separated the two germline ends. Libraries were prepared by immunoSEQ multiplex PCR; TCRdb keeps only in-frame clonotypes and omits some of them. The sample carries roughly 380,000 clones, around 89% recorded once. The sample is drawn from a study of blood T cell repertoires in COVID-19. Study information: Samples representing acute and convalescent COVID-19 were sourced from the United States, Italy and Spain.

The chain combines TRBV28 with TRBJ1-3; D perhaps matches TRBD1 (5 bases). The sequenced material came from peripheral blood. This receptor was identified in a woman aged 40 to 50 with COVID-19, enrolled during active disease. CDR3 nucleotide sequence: TGTGCCAGCAGTTTCCGGGGGACTGGAAACACCATATATTTT. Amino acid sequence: CASSFRGTGNTIYF.